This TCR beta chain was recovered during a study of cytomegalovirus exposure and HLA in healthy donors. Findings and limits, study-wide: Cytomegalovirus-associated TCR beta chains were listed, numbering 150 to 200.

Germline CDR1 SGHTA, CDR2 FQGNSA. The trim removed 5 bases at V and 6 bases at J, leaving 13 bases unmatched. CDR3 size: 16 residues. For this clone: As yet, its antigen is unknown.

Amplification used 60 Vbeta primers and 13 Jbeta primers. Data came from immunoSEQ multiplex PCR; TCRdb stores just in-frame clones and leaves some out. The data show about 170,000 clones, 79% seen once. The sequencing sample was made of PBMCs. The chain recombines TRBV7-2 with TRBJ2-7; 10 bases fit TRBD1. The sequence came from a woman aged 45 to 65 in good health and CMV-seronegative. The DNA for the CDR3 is TGTGCCAGCAGCATCCAACGGACAGGGGGAAGGAGCGAGCAGTACTTC. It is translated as CASSIQRTGGRSEQYF.